The 23 T cell receptor beta chains in this list originate from one sample, sequenced in a study of cytotoxic CD8 clonotypes in ibrutinib-treated CLL. Data came from immunoSEQ multiplex PCR; TCRdb stores just in-frame clones and leaves some out. The sample lists over 200,000 clones; 65% to 80% were seen once. Specimen: PBMCs, collected after 12 months of ibrutinib treatment. The receptors here all came from a human donor with chronic lymphocytic leukemia.

The chain carries TRBV6-5 and TRBJ2-5; D is undetermined. V was trimmed by 2 bases and J by 4 bases, leaving 14 bases between them. The CDR3 sequence is 15 residues long. Looked up from germline, CDR1 is MNHEY and CDR2 is SVGAGI. DNA of the CDR3: TGTGCCAGCAGTTACGCCAGGTTGAGAGCAGAGACCCAGTACTTC. It is translated as CASSYARLRAETQYF.

The chain uses TRBV7-2 and TRBJ2-7; D is unclear. This CDR3 has 13 amino acids. Trimming pared 4 bases from V and 2 bases from J, leaving 9 bases between. Germline V CDR1 and CDR2: SGHTA, FQGNSA. DNA of the CDR3: TGTGCCAGCAGCTCCCCGCCTCCCTACGAGCAGTACTTC. Protein: CASSSPPPYEQYF. The full variable domain, in which reference TRBV7-2 and TRBJ2-7 provide the parts outside the CDR3, is GAGVSQSPSNKVTEKGKDVELRCDPISGHTALYWYRQSLGQGLEFLIYFQGNSAPDKSGLPSDRFSAERTGGSVSTLTIQRTQQEDSAVYLCASSSPPPYEQYFGPGTRLTVT.

J is TRBJ1-4 and V is TRBV5-6, with D perhaps matching TRBD1 (6 bases). The germline V gene has CDR1 SGHDT and CDR2 YYEEEE. Trimming shortened V by 1 base and J by 1 base, and 11 bases separated the two germline ends. This CDR3 contains 16 residues. CDR3 protein: CASSLQGLGTNEKLFF. As DNA, the CDR3 is TGTGCCAGCAGCTTGCAGGGGTTGGGAACTAATGAAAAACTGTTTTTT.

J is TRBJ1-2 and V is TRBV29-1; the D gene is possibly TRBD1 (5 bases). The CDR3 runs to 13 residues. V was cut by 5 bases and J by 2 bases, with 12 bases left in between. Germline V gene lookup returns CDR1 SQVTM and CDR2 ANQGSEA. The CDR3 here is CSVSVQGNYGYTF. In DNA form, the CDR3 reads TGCAGCGTTTCCGTCCAGGGAAACTATGGCTACACCTTC.

As DNA, the CDR3 is TGTGCCAGCAGTTACCCTCAGAGACAGGGGGCCACTGAAGCTTTCTTT. Translating it yields CASSYPQRQGATEAFF. This sequence joins TRBV6-6 and TRBJ1-1; 10 bases map to TRBD1. This CDR3 has 16 residues. Trimming at V came to 2 bases and at J to 4 bases, leaving 7 bases not matched to a gene. Germline CDR1 MNHNY, CDR2 SVGAGI (reference sequence).

Comments on this clone: Other nucleotide sequences in the sample specify the same CDR3. This sequence joins TRBV20-1 and TRBJ2-7; no firm D call. The V gene's germline CDR1 is DFQATT and CDR2 SNEGSKA (reference sequence). The CDR3 is 10 residues long. Between the trimmed V and J ends, which lost 2 bases and 7 bases, there was a span of 6 bases. CDR3: CSARLFEQYF. The CDR3 nucleotides are TGCAGTGCTAGACTTTTTGAGCAGTACTTC.

This chain connects TRBV15 to TRBJ2-7; D is tentatively TRBD1 or TRBD2 (5 bases each). The ends were cut back, 3 bases at V and 0 bases at J, with 15 bases in the middle. The CDR3 runs to 16 residues. CDR1 LNHNV and CDR2 YYDKDF come from the germline V gene (reference sequence). For the CDR3, the DNA is TGTGCCACCAGCAGCCCCCGGGACGGCAGCTCCTACGAGCAGTACTTC. Residues: CATSSPRDGSSYEQYF. Filled out from reference TRBV15 and TRBJ2-7, the complete variable domain reads DAMVIQNPRYQVTQFGKPVTLSCSQTLNHNVMYWYQQKSSQAPKLLFHYYDKDFNNEADTPDNFQSRRPNTSFCFLDIRSPGLGDTAMYLCATSSPRDGSSYEQYFGPGTRLTVT.

On this clone: The sample contains more than one DNA sequence encoding this CDR3. V gene TRBV30 combines with J gene TRBJ1-1; D is ambiguous. Germline V lookup: CDR1 GTSNPN, CDR2 SVGIG (reference sequence). CDR3 length: 11 residues. Trimming removed 1 base from V and 4 bases from J, with 4 bases in between. CDR3 DNA: TGTGCCTGGAGTGGGGTCACTGAAGCTTTCTTT. Its protein is CAWSGVTEAFF.

This clone was detected only a few times. The rearrangement uses TRBV7-3 and TRBJ2-1; D remains ambiguous. Trimming took 2 bases from V and 6 from J, leaving 5 bases between them. The CDR3 is made up of 12 amino acids. CDR1 and CDR2 (germline): SGHTA, FQGTGA. CDR3 sequence reads: CASSLPGNEQFF. The CDR3 nucleotides are TGTGCCAGCAGCTTACCAGGCAATGAGCAGTTCTTC. Filled out from reference TRBV7-3 and TRBJ2-1, the complete variable domain reads GAGVSQTPSNKVTEKGKYVELRCDPISGHTALYWYRQSLGQGPEFLIYFQGTGAADDSGLPNDRFFAVRPEGSVSTLKIQRTERGDSAVYLCASSLPGNEQFFGPGTRLTVL.

The chain employs TRBV19 and TRBJ2-7; TRBD1 agrees at 11 bases. Germline CDR1 and CDR2: LNHDA and SQIVND (reference sequence). The V and J ends lost 8 bases and 5 bases, in that order; junction bases with no gene match: 5. The CDR3 contains 13 residues. As DNA, the CDR3 is TGTGCCAGTTCGGACAGGGGGCTCAACGAGCAGTACTTC. It codes for CASSDRGLNEQYF.

The chain joins TRBV5-6 to TRBJ2-7; D is unclear. The CDR3 is 16 amino acids. Trimming left V 3 bases short and J 3 bases short, with 19 bases between. Per the germline V gene, CDR1 is SGHDT and CDR2 is YYEEEE. The CDR3 is CASSSSLGLGSYEQYF. DNA for the CDR3: TGTGCCAGCAGCTCTTCCTTAGGGCTAGGAAGCTACGAGCAGTACTTC.

This clone was observed a few times. The chain has TRBV28 and TRBJ1-5; 7 nucleotides match TRBD1. V was clipped by 3 bases and J by 2 bases; unmatched bases: 4. From germline, CDR1 is MDHEN and CDR2 SYDVKM. This CDR3 contains 15 residues. The CDR3 loop reads CASSFLGTGNQPQHF. The CDR3 DNA follows: TGTGCCAGCAGTTTTCTCGGGACAGGCAATCAGCCCCAGCATTTT. Together with reference TRBV28 and TRBJ1-5, the CDR3 gives the full variable domain: DVKVTQSSRYLVKRTGEKVFLECVQDMDHENMFWYRQDPGLGLRLIYFSYDVKMKEKGDIPEGYSVSREKKERFSLILESASTNQTSMYLCASSFLGTGNQPQHFGDGTRLSIL.

The chain employs TRBV30 and TRBJ2-3; 8 bases match TRBD1. The V segment lost 2 bases and the J segment 8 bases; nucleotides outside the gene matches: 6. Germline V gene data show CDR1 as GTSNPN and CDR2 as SVGIG (reference sequence). The CDR3 covers 13 residues. In nucleotides, the CDR3 is TGTGCCTGGAGTTCAACAGGGGGTCGTACGCAGTATTTT. Its protein product is CAWSSTGGRTQYF.

The V and J genes are TRBV6-6 and TRBJ1-3, with 7 bases matching TRBD1. Germline CDR1 reads MNHNY; CDR2 reads SVGAGI (reference sequence). CDR3 size: 14 residues. After removal of 2 bases from V and 3 bases from J, the junction contained 1 base not matched to a gene. Written as DNA, the CDR3 is TGTGCCAGCAGTTACGACAGGGTTGGAAACACCATATATTTT. Amino acid sequence: CASSYDRVGNTIYF.

This clone was observed a few times. The chain links TRBV5-6 to TRBJ1-3; tentative D call: TRBD1 (5 bases). The CDR3 has 13 residues. Germline V gene data show CDR1 as SGHDT and CDR2 as YYEEEE. V was clipped by 3 bases and J by 2 bases, with 6 bases between them. CDR3 protein: CASSSGPGNTIYF. In nucleotides, the CDR3 is TGTGCCAGCAGCTCGGGGCCTGGAAACACCATATATTTT.

This clone has just a few counts. The J gene is TRBJ1-2, the V gene TRBV2; D is perhaps TRBD1 (6 bases). The V and J ends lost 6 bases and 2 bases respectively, with 16 bases between them. The length of the CDR3 is 15 residues. Germline V CDR1 and CDR2: SNHLY, FYNNEI. The CDR3 loop reads CASSGLRGANYGYTF. The CDR3 DNA is TGTGCCAGCAGCGGACTCAGGGGAGCGAACTATGGCTACACCTTC.

This clone was recorded once. V is TRBV19 and J is TRBJ1-2; D gene ambiguous. Germline CDR1 and CDR2: LNHDA and SQIVND (reference sequence). CDR3 size: 13 residues. Trimming removed 3 bases from V and 6 bases from J, with 11 bases in between. The chain's CDR3 is CASSMRSGNGYTF. DNA for the CDR3: TGTGCCAGTAGTATGAGGTCGGGGAATGGCTACACCTTC.

The chain combines TRBV30 with TRBJ1-1, with D possibly TRBD1 on 6 matching bases. Germline V lookup: CDR1 GTSNPN, CDR2 SVGIG (reference sequence). The germline V and J ends were trimmed by 3 bases and 6 bases, with 14 bases remaining between them. The CDR3 is made up of 13 amino acids. The CDR3 coding sequence is TGTGCCTGGAGAACAGGGTGGAGACCTGAAGCTTTCTTT. This gives the protein CAWRTGWRPEAFF.

The rearrangement joins TRBV9 to TRBJ2-1; TRBD2 matches at 11 bases. The V segment lost 3 bases and the J segment 3 bases; nucleotides outside the gene matches: 5. Germline CDR1 and CDR2: SGDLS and YYNGEE. CDR3 length: 16 residues. The CDR3 coding sequence is TGTGCCAGCAGCGCTGATAGCGGGAGGGTCTACAATGAGCAGTTCTTC. This gives the protein CASSADSGRVYNEQFF. The whole variable domain, filled in from reference TRBV9 and TRBJ2-1, reads DSGVTQTPKHLITATGQRVTLRCSPRSGDLSVYWYQQSLDQGLQFLIQYYNGEERAKGNILERFSAQQFPDLHSELNLSSLELGDSALYFCASSADSGRVYNEQFFGPGTRLTVL.

This chain uses TRBV6-5 with TRBJ2-3; no clear D. The CDR3 runs to 13 residues. Germline values: CDR1 MNHEY, CDR2 SVGAGI. V lost 1 base and J 7 bases, leaving 9 bases between the germline ends. CDR3 loop: CASSYYIGNTQYF. CDR3 coding DNA: TGTGCCAGCAGTTACTATATCGGTAATACGCAGTATTTT.

The rearrangement links TRBV6-1 to TRBJ2-2, with D unclear. The CDR3 has 15 residues. Germline V gene data show CDR1 as MNHNS and CDR2 as SASEGT. V was shortened by 5 bases and J by 2 bases, with 12 bases between the two germline ends. The CDR3 spells CASSLGIFNTGELFF. CDR3 DNA sequence: TGTGCCAGCAGTTTAGGGATCTTTAACACCGGGGAGCTGTTTTTT.

The rearrangement uses TRBV9 and TRBJ1-1; TRBD1 aligns across 7 bases. V gave up 0 bases and J gave up 1 base; unmatched junction bases: 9. This CDR3 comprises 17 residues. Germline V CDR1 and CDR2: SGDLS, YYNGEE. Written as DNA, the CDR3 is TGTGCCAGCAGCGTAGTCGGCCGGGCAGGGGGGAACACTGAAGCTTTCTTT. It translates to CASSVVGRAGGNTEAFF.

The chain carries TRBV6-5 and TRBJ2-1; D remains ambiguous. This CDR3 has 14 amino acids. The V end lost 6 bases, the J end lost 8 bases, and 17 bases lay between the germline ends. In germline, CDR1 is MNHEY, CDR2 SVGAGI. CDR3 in amino acids: CASSRSRVNHEQFF. Here the CDR3 DNA reads TGTGCCAGCAGCCGTAGCAGAGTGAACCATGAGCAGTTCTTC.